This T cell receptor beta chain emerged from a study of cytotoxic CD8 clonotypes in ibrutinib-treated CLL. Study in general: Outcomes included some 25 partial and 2 complete responses; after median about 68 months, roughly 15 stayed remitted and 12 progressed. General observations from the study: The study sampled sustained-remission and progressing patients at different times.

Germline values: CDR1 SQVTM, CDR2 ANQGSEA. CDR3 length: 13 residues. Trimming took off 1 base at V and 5 bases at J, with 12 bases between the two ends. Assay: immunoSEQ multiplex PCR; the TCRdb copy retains only in-frame clones and omits some. Of under 300,000 clones in the sample, roughly four fifths were seen once. With respect to this clone: Its antigen is undetermined.

The chain combines TRBV29-1 with TRBJ2-7, with D possibly called TRBD1 or TRBD2 (5 bases each). This clonotype was obtained from a human donor with chronic lymphocytic leukemia. This material consisted of PBMCs, taken at disease progression, from a patient treated with ibrutinib. The CDR3 is CSVEGGEVDEQYF. The CDR3 nucleotides are TGCAGCGTTGAAGGAGGGGAAGTCGACGAGCAGTACTTC.